The 24 T cell receptor beta chains reported below all come from one sample, sequenced in a study of T cell changes during pregnancy in multiple sclerosis. Profiled with immunoSEQ multiplex PCR; TCRdb holds only in-frame clones, not every one. The data show about 57,000 clones, approximately 92% seen once. The source material was CD4+ T cells from peripheral blood mononuclear cells, sampled in the third trimester of pregnancy. These TCRs come from a female donor with multiple sclerosis, enrolled in a pregnancy study.

V gene TRBV5-6 combines with J gene TRBJ1-2; perhaps TRBD1 as D (6 bases). The ends were cut back, 3 bases at V and 4 bases at J, with 16 bases in the middle. Germline CDR1 and CDR2: SGHDT and YYEEEE. CDR3 length: 15 amino acids. The CDR3 sequence is CASSSGQRLAYGYTF. The CDR3 DNA sequence: TGTGCCAGCAGCTCAGGACAGCGCTTGGCCTATGGCTACACCTTC.

The chain is built from TRBV5-8 and TRBJ2-1; 8 positions agree with TRBD1. Germline V gene lookup returns CDR1 SGHTS and CDR2 YDEGEE. The trim removed 0 bases at V and 6 bases at J, leaving 8 bases unmatched. The CDR3 runs 16 residues. The CDR3 reads CASSLAGDTGGNEQFF. The CDR3, as DNA: TGTGCCAGCAGCTTGGCCGGAGATACAGGGGGCAATGAGCAGTTCTTC.

In its sample, this clone was seen a few times. CDR3 bases: TGTGCCAGCAGTCGAACAGGTCGAAACACTGAAGCTTTCTTT. This encodes CASSRTGRNTEAFF. The chain combines TRBV2 with TRBJ1-1; D possibly corresponds to TRBD1 (5 bases). CDR1 and CDR2 (germline): SNHLY, FYNNEI. Between the trimmed V and J ends, which lost 5 bases and 2 bases, there was a span of 12 bases. The CDR3 consists of 14 residues.

This chain connects TRBV4-3 to TRBJ1-3; 8 nucleotides line up with TRBD1. This CDR3 is 15 amino acids long. Germline-derived CDR1 and CDR2 are LGHNA and YSLEER. Trimming removed 3 bases from V and 4 bases from J; junction bases left unmatched: 5. In DNA form, the CDR3 reads TGCGCCAGCAGCCAGTCATGGACAGGGGGAAACACCATATATTTT. This sequence encodes CASSQSWTGGNTIYF.

This chain uses TRBV7-2 with TRBJ1-4, with 7 positions matching TRBD1. Trimming took 5 bases from V and 4 from J; bases not matched to a gene: 4. The germline V gene encodes CDR1 SGHTA and CDR2 FQGNSA. The CDR3 length is 14 residues. The DNA of the CDR3 is TGTGCCAGCAGCCCAGGGGGAGGTAATGAAAAACTGTTTTTT. This sequence encodes CASSPGGGNEKLFF.

The sample holds one count of this clone. The V gene is TRBV6-6, the J gene TRBJ1-5; TRBD1 matches 10 bases. The germline V gene encodes CDR1 MNHNY and CDR2 SVGAGI (reference sequence). V shed 6 bases, J shed 7 bases, and the junction held 9 bases outside the gene matches. CDR3 length: 15 amino acids. CDR3 coding DNA: TGTGCCAGCAGCTCCTCGAGGACAGGGGGACAGCCCCAGCATTTT. This gives the protein CASSSSRTGGQPQHF.

This clone was seen just once. The V call is TRBV6-4, the J call TRBJ1-3; D is unresolved. Germline V gives CDR1 MRHNA, CDR2 SNTAGT. The CDR3 is 15 residues long. V lost 4 bases and J lost 0, with 10 bases in between. The CDR3, as DNA: TGTGCCAGCAGTGCACGGGTCGGCTCTGGAAACACCATATATTTT. Protein: CASSARVGSGNTIYF.

This clone was counted once. The chain couples TRBV4-2 to TRBJ1-5, with 7 bases matching TRBD1. The CDR3 has 19 residues. J was trimmed by 6 bases and V by 5 bases; bases with no gene match: 22. Per the germline V gene, CDR1 is LGHNA and CDR2 is YNFKEQ. CDR3 residues: CASSYQVKGTAELFQPQHF. The CDR3 DNA is TGTGCCAGCAGCTACCAAGTTAAGGGGACAGCGGAATTGTTTCAGCCCCAGCATTTT.

This rearrangement joins TRBV6-1 to TRBJ2-3; a possible D gene is TRBD2 (7 bases). The CDR3 is made up of 13 amino acids. Germline loops: CDR1 MNHNS, CDR2 SASEGT. Trimming left V 1 base short and J 8 bases short, with 10 bases between. CDR3 in amino acids: CASSEGRGGTQYF. CDR3 coding DNA: TGTGCCAGCAGTGAAGGGAGGGGGGGTACGCAGTATTTT.

This chain connects TRBV2 to TRBJ2-5, with TRBD2 as a possible D gene (5 bases). The DNA end favors TRBJ2-7, so the J call may be wrong. Germline V gene lookup returns CDR1 SNHLY and CDR2 FYNNEI. The CDR3 has 11 residues. CDR3: CASTSRAEQYF. CDR3 DNA: TGTGCCAGCACGTCGCGGGCCGAGCAGTACTTC.

The chain employs TRBV19 and TRBJ1-3, with D uncertain. This CDR3 spans 14 amino acids. V gave up 7 bases and J gave up 6 bases, with 16 bases separating them. Germline V gene sequence: CDR1 LNHDA, CDR2 SQIVND (reference sequence). The CDR3 loop reads CASIPPEEPNTIYF. CDR3 sequence (DNA): TGTGCCAGTATCCCCCCGGAGGAACCAAACACCATATATTTT.

The chain uses TRBV5-4 and TRBJ1-1; no definite D call. The CDR3 consists of 13 residues. Per germline, CDR1 SGHNT and CDR2 YYREEE (reference sequence). V lost 6 bases and J lost 2, with 11 bases in between. The CDR3 region is CASKVWSNTEAFF. For the CDR3, the DNA is TGTGCCAGCAAAGTTTGGAGTAACACTGAAGCTTTCTTT. The whole variable domain, filled in from reference TRBV5-4 and TRBJ1-1, reads ETGVTQSPTHLIKTRGQQVTLRCSSQSGHNTVSWYQQALGQGPQFIFQYYREEENGRGNFPPRFSGLQFPNYSSELNVNALELDDSALYLCASKVWSNTEAFFGQGTRLTVV.

This clone has a handful of counts. The J gene is TRBJ1-2, the V gene TRBV7-2; 7 nucleotides match TRBD1. The CDR3 totals 14 residues. Germline values: CDR1 SGHTA, CDR2 FQGNSA. The ends lost 5 bases at V and 1 base at J; junction bases unmatched: 4. The CDR3 here is CASSITGVNYGYTF. The CDR3 bases are TGTGCCAGCAGCATCACAGGGGTTAACTATGGCTACACCTTC.

The V and J genes are TRBV5-4 and TRBJ1-2; the D gene is possibly TRBD1 (5 bases). CDR1 SGHNT and CDR2 YYREEE come from the germline V gene (reference sequence). The CDR3 has 13 amino acids. V was cut by 6 bases and J by 5 bases, with 14 bases left in between. CDR3 nucleotides: TGTGCCAGCAACCCTGGGGGGGAATATGGCTACACCTTC. This gives the protein CASNPGGEYGYTF.

The chain uses TRBV9 and TRBJ2-3, with D possibly matching TRBD2 (5 bases). In germline, CDR1 is SGDLS, CDR2 YYNGEE. The CDR3 covers 16 residues. Trimming took off 0 bases at V and 0 bases at J, with 11 bases between the two ends. The CDR3 sequence: CASSVADYPSTDTQYF. The CDR3 coding sequence is TGTGCCAGCAGCGTAGCTGACTACCCCAGCACAGATACGCAGTATTTT.

This clone occurred once. The chain has TRBV5-5 and TRBJ1-4, with 7 bases fitting TRBD1. The CDR3 has 16 amino acids. Germline V lookup: CDR1 SGHKS, CDR2 YYEKEE (reference sequence). J lost 5 bases, V lost 4 bases, and 11 bases had no gene match. Written as DNA, the CDR3 is TGTGCCAGCAGCCGAGACGACAGGGCTGGGAATGAAAAACTGTTTTTT. This codes for CASSRDDRAGNEKLFF.

CDR3 sequence (DNA): TGTGCCAGCAGCCGAGACTGGGGGGACTACGAGCAGTACTTC. Translating gives CASSRDWGDYEQYF. The chain links TRBV4-2 to TRBJ2-7, with TRBD2 as a possible D gene (6 bases). The CDR3 is 14 residues long. The V end was cut by 4 bases, the J end by 3 bases, with 13 bases between. Germline lookup yields CDR1 LGHNA and CDR2 YNFKEQ.

This clone was picked up one time. This chain joins TRBV5-4 and TRBJ2-7; D not certain. The V end was cut by 3 bases, the J end by 4 bases, with 8 bases between. CDR1 SGHNT and CDR2 YYREEE come from the germline V gene (reference sequence). This CDR3 comprises 12 residues. CDR3 DNA: TGTGCCAGCAGCTATGACTCATACGAGCAGTACTTC. Residues: CASSYDSYEQYF.

The chain uses TRBV7-2 and TRBJ1-3; 10 positions match TRBD1. The CDR3 spans 16 residues. Trimming cost V 5 bases and J 4 bases; bases outside gene matches: 8. The V gene's germline CDR1 is SGHTA and CDR2 FQGNSA. CDR3 DNA sequence: TGTGCCAGCAGCCACCGGGACAGGGGAAAGGGAAACACCATATATTTT. This codes for CASSHRDRGKGNTIYF.

The chain couples TRBV2 to TRBJ2-1; TRBD2 agrees at 7 bases. The trim removed 5 bases at V and 1 base at J, leaving 5 bases unmatched. Germline CDR1 is SNHLY and CDR2 is FYNNEI. This CDR3 is 15 amino acids long. The CDR3 region has the DNA TGTGCCAGCAGTCCCGGGACTACGTCCTACAATGAGCAGTTCTTC. Amino acid sequence: CASSPGTTSYNEQFF.

The rearrangement uses TRBV9 and TRBJ1-2, with D tentatively TRBD1 (6 bases). With 2 bases removed from V and 10 bases from J, the gap between germline ends came to 15 bases. The CDR3 extends over 13 amino acids. CDR1 is SGDLS, CDR2 YYNGEE, per germline. The CDR3 coding sequence is TGTGCCAGCAGCGTGAAACAGGGAGGGCACTACACCTTC. The encoded protein is CASSVKQGGHYTF.

With regard to this clone: This specimen includes other DNA sequences encoding the same CDR3. The chain has TRBV9 and TRBJ1-3; D gene uncertain. CDR3 length: 16 residues. Per the germline V gene, CDR1 is SGDLS and CDR2 is YYNGEE. Trimming shortened V by 0 bases and J by 0 bases, and 10 bases separated the two germline ends. The CDR3 bases are TGTGCCAGCAGCGTAGCCCCAGTAAGCTCTGGAAACACCATATATTTT. The encoded protein is CASSVAPVSSGNTIYF.

The chain is built from TRBV6-5 and TRBJ1-4, with D perhaps matching TRBD1 (5 bases). Germline loops: CDR1 MNHEY, CDR2 SVGAGI. The CDR3 loop spans 15 amino acids. V dropped 2 bases and J dropped 5 bases, with 12 bases sitting between them. CDR3 residues: CASSYGAGPNEKLFF. The CDR3 DNA is TGTGCCAGCAGTTACGGGGCAGGGCCGAATGAAAAACTGTTTTTT.

This sequence joins TRBV6-5 and TRBJ2-2; TRBD2 is a possible D gene (5 bases). This CDR3 is 15 amino acids long. Germline CDR1 MNHEY, CDR2 SVGAGI. V gave up 4 bases and J gave up 7 bases, with 16 bases separating them. The CDR3 DNA follows: TGTGCCAGCAGTTCCACTCGGATTCGGGGCGGGGAGCTGTTTTTT. This gives the protein CASSSTRIRGGELFF.